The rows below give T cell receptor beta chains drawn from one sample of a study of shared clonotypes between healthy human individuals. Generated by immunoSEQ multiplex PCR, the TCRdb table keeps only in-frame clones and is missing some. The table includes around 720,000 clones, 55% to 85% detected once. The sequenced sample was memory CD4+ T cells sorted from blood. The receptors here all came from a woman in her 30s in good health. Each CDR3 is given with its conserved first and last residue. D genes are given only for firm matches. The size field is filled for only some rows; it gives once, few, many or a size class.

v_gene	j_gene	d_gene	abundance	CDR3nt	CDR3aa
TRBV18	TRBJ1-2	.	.	TGTGCCAGCTCACCACCGAGGGACCTCCCCTCCTATGGCTACACCTTC	CASSPPRDLPSYGYTF
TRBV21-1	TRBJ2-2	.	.	TGTGCCAGCGGGAACGGGAGGGCCGGGGAGCTGTTTTTT	CASGNGRAGELFF
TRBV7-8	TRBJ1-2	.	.	TGTGCCAGCAGCTTAGCTGGCGTTAACTATGGCTACACCTTC	CASSLAGVNYGYTF
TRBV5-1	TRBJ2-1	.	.	TGCGCCAGCAGCTGGGCCCCTGGGACCTACAATGAGCAGTTCTTC	CASSWAPGTYNEQFF
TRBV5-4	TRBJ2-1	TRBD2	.	TGTGCCAGCAGCCCCCAACTAGCGGAGGACAATGAGCAGTTCTTC	CASSPQLAEDNEQFF
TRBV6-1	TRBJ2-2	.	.	TGTGCCAGCAGTGGCCCCTTGAGAGGGCCCGGGGAGCTGTTTTTT	CASSGPLRGPGELFF
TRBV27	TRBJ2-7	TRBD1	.	TGTGCCAGCAGTTCACCCGGGACAGGGGGCTACGAGCAGTACTTC	CASSSPGTGGYEQYF
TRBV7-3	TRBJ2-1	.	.	TGTGCCAGCAGCACAGCGGGCCTCTACAATGAGCAGTTCTTC	CASSTAGLYNEQFF
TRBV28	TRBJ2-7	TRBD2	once	TGTGCCAGCAGTTTGAGCTTTTCAGGAGCGGGGGACGAGCAGTACTTC	CASSLSFSGAGDEQYF
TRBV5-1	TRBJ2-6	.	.	TGCGCCAGCAGCCAGATGGGACCCGGTTCGGACTCTGGGGCCAACGTCCTGACTTTC	CASSQMGPGSDSGANVLTF
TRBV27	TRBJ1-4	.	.	TGTGCCAGCCACCGGGACAAGCCATCGGGAAAACTGTTTTTT	CASHRDKPSGKLFF
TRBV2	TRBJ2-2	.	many	TGTGCCAGCAGTGGGGGCGTCGTTTACACCGGGGAGCTGTTTTTT	CASSGGVVYTGELFF
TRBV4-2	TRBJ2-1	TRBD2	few	TGTGCCAGCAGCCAAGATCTACTAGCGGGAGGTCTTTCCTACAATGAGCAGTTCTTC	CASSQDLLAGGLSYNEQFF
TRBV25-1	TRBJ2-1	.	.	TGTGCCAGCAGTGGTAGCCCTCACAGGGACCCTGAGCAGTTCTTC	CASSGSPHRDPEQFF
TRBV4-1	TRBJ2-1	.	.	TGCGCCAGCAGCCAAGAATATTATAACGGGGCGGGTGGTTACAATGAGCAGTTCTTC	CASSQEYYNGAGGYNEQFF
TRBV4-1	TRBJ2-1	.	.	TGCGCCAGCAGCCAAGAAGGATCGATGGTGGGTTGGGTTGAGCAGTTCTTC	CASSQEGSMVGWVEQFF
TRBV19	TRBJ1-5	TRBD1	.	TGTGCCAGCGCCGGGAGACAGGGAAAAAATCAGCCCCAGCATTTT	CASAGRQGKNQPQHF
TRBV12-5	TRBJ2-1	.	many	TGTGCTAGTGGTCAAGACAGCTCCTACAATGAGCAGTTCTTC	CASGQDSSYNEQFF
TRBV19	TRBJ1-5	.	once	TGTGCCAGTAGTATAGAACACAACAATCAGCCCCAGCATTTT	CASSIEHNNQPQHF
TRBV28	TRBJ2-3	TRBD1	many	TGTGCCAGCAGTTTTCGCAGGGGGCTCGCAGATACGCAGTATTTT	CASSFRRGLADTQYF
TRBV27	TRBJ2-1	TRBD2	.	TGTGCCAGCAGATCAGCGGGAGTGAGGTACAATGAGCAGTTCTTC	CASRSAGVRYNEQFF
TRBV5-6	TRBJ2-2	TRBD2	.	TGTGCCAGCAGCAAACGGGAGGCCGGGGAGCTGTTTTTT	CASSKREAGELFF
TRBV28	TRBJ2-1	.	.	TGTGCCAGCAGTTTACCTTATACCTACAATGAGCAGTTCTTC	CASSLPYTYNEQFF
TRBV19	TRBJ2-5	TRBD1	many	TGTGCCAGTAGTATAACAGGGGAGAGGGAGACCCAGTACTTC	CASSITGERETQYF
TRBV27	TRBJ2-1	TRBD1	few	TGTGCCAGCAGTTCCCAGTGGGACAGGGTGGTTGAGCAGTTCTTC	CASSSQWDRVVEQFF
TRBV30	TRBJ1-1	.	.	TGTGCCTGGAGTGAAAGGCAGCCCACTGAAGCTTTCTTT	CAWSERQPTEAFF
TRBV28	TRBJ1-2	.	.	TGTGCCAGCAGTTTAAAGTCGAACTATGGCTACACCTTC	CASSLKSNYGYTF
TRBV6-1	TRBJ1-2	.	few	TGTGCCAGCATCGGCCTGGATTATGGCTACACCTTC	CASIGLDYGYTF
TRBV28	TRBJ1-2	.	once	TGTGCCAGCACCCAGCTTAACTATGGCTACACCTTC	CASTQLNYGYTF
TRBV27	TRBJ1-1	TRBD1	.	TGTGCCAGCAGTTTCTTCGGACAGGGGGGCACTGAAGCTTTCTTT	CASSFFGQGGTEAFF
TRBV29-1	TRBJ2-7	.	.	TGCAGCGTTGATGGTAGCGACGCGAAGCAGTACTTC	CSVDGSDAKQYF
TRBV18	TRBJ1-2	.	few	TGTGCCAGCTCACCGGTAACGGACGGCTATGGCTACACCTTC	CASSPVTDGYGYTF
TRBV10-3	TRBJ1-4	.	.	TGTGCCATCAGCAACAAAACAGCAACTAATGAAAAACTGTTTTTT	CAISNKTATNEKLFF
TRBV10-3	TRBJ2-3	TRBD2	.	TGTGCCACCGGACTAGCGCCAGCGGGGGATACGCAGTATTTT	CATGLAPAGDTQYF
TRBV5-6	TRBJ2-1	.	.	TGTGCCAGCAGCCTGCGGTGGGCTTCTGGAGGCAATGAGCAGTTCTTC	CASSLRWASGGNEQFF
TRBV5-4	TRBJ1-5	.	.	TGTGCCAGCAGCTCTGATAATAGCAATCAGCCCCAGCATTTT	CASSSDNSNQPQHF
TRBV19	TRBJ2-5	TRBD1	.	TGTGCCAGTAGTGCACCACAGGGGCAAGAGACCCAGTACTTC	CASSAPQGQETQYF
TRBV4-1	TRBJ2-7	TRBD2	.	TGCGCCAGCAGCCAAGATAGACTAGCGGAGGCCTACGAGCAGTACTTC	CASSQDRLAEAYEQYF
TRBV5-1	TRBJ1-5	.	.	TGCGCCAGCAGCTACGGGGGAAATCAGCCCCAGCATTTT	CASSYGGNQPQHF
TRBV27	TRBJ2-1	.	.	TGTGCCAGCAGTTCCCTCGGGGCCACGAGCATGAATGAGCAGTTCTTC	CASSSLGATSMNEQFF
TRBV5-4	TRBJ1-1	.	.	TGTGCCAGCAGCTCGGGACCGAACACTGAAGCTTTCTTT	CASSSGPNTEAFF
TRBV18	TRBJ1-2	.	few	TGTGCCAGCTCACCAAACCAGGGACACAACTATGGCTACACCTTC	CASSPNQGHNYGYTF
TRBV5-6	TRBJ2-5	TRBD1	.	TGTGCCAGCAGCTTGCGCACAGGGGGTACAGAGACCCAGTACTTC	CASSLRTGGTETQYF
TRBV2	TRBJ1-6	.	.	TGTGCCAGCAGTGAAGACAGAACCTATAATTCACCCCTCCACTTT	CASSEDRTYNSPLHF
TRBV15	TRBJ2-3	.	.	TGTGCCACCAGCAGAGGGGGTTTCACAGATACGCAGTATTTT	CATSRGGFTDTQYF
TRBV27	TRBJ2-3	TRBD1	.	TGTGCCAGCAGGGGGGACAGGGGGATACTCCCCCATATTTCGGATACGCAGTATTTT	CASRGDRGILPHISDTQYF
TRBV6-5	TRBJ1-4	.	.	TGTGCCAGCAGTTACCGTGGGCGGACTAATGAAAAACTGTTTTTT	CASSYRGRTNEKLFF
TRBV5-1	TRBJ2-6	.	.	TGCGCCAGCGCCTCTCAGGGGCAGGGCCTCTCTGGGGCCAACGTCCTGACTTTC	CASASQGQGLSGANVLTF